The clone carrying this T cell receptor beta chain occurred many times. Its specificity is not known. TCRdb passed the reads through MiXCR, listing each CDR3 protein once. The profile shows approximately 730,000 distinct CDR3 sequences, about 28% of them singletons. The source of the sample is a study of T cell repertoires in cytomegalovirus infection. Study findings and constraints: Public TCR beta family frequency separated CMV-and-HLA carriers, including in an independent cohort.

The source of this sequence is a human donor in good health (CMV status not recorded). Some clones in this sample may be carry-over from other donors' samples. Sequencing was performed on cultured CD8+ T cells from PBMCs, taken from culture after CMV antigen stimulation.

The DNA for the CDR3 is TGTGCCAGCAGCTCCCAGACAATGAACACTGAAGCTTTCTTT. It codes for CASSSQTMNTEAFF. This chain uses TRBV7-2 with TRBJ1-1; D ambiguous. CDR1 SGHTA and CDR2 FQGNSA come from the germline V gene. The CDR3 is 14 residues long. The germline V and J ends were trimmed by 4 bases and 0 bases, with 9 bases remaining between them.